The clone carrying this T cell receptor (beta chain) came up a few times. The data are from a study of T-cell reconstitution after alpha-beta-depleted transplantation in children. This CDR3 is 13 amino acids long. Germline loops: CDR1 SGHTA, CDR2 FQGNSA. The V and J ends lost 4 bases and 9 bases respectively, with 13 bases between them. Unique molecular identifiers were built into the TCRbeta library. TCRdb fed the PCR reads into MiXCR, producing one record per CDR3 protein. The sample lists about 500,000 distinct CDR3 sequences; over 25% were seen once. The material was PBMCs from the stem cell graft donor, obtained from the stem cell graft. This clonotype originated in a human donor who donated a stem cell graft to a child with aplastic anemia. V and J are TRBV7-2 and TRBJ2-1; D may be TRBD2 (5 bases). This CDR3 reads CASSSNKAGEQFF. The CDR3, as DNA: TGTGCCAGCAGCTCGAACAAGGCGGGTGAGCAGTTCTTC.